This is a list of T cell receptor beta chains from one sample in a study of T-cell reconstitution after alpha-beta-depleted transplantation in children. TCRdb recomputed calls from the PCR reads with MiXCR, one row per CDR3 protein. The data contain approximately 210,000 distinct CDR3 sequences, roughly 14% of them singletons. The sequences come from PBMCs from the stem cell graft donor, collected from the stem cell graft. The receptors come from a human donor who donated a stem cell graft to a child with acute lymphoblastic leukemia. CDR3s include the opening cysteine and the closing phenylalanine or tryptophan. Each record gives: CDR3 DNA, CDR3 protein, J gene, V gene, D gene, CDR3 length, clone size. A D gene is named only where the DNA matches it firmly. Size is stated for part of the rows, as once, few or many counts, or as a class when the clone is expanded.

TGTGCCAGCAGTGAAGGTCTAGCGGCTTACAATGAGCAGTTCTTC CASSEGLAAYNEQFF TRBJ2-1 TRBV2 TRBD2 15 many
TGTGCCAGCAGTTCCATCGTAGAATACAGCACAGATACGCAGTATTTT CASSSIVEYSTDTQYF TRBJ2-3 TRBV28 - 16 many
TGTGCCAGCACCCGGACAGGGATAGGTGGCATTCAGTACTTC CASTRTGIGGIQYF TRBJ2-4 TRBV12-3/TRBV12-4 TRBD1 14 -
TGTGCCAGCAGTTTTCATAATTCACCCCTCCACTTT CASSFHNSPLHF TRBJ1-6 TRBV12-3/TRBV12-4 - 12 many
TGTGCCAGCAGCTTAGCGGGCCGTGCCACCGGGGAGCTGTTTTTT CASSLAGRATGELFF TRBJ2-2 TRBV5-1 TRBD2 15 many
TGTGCCAGCAGCCCTCTTGCAGGCAGCTCTGGGGCCAACGTCCTGACTTTC CASSPLAGSSGANVLTF TRBJ2-6 TRBV7-8 - 17 few
TGCGCCAGCAGCTTAACAACAGCGGATGAGCAGTTCTTC CASSLTTADEQFF TRBJ2-1 TRBV5-1 - 13 many
TGTGCCATCAGTGAGAGGTTGGCAGACCATAGCAATCAGCCCCAGCATTTT CAISERLADHSNQPQHF TRBJ1-5 TRBV10-3 - 17 many
TGTGCCAGCAGTCGACAGGGGGCGGGGGGCTACACCTTC CASSRQGAGGYTF TRBJ1-2 TRBV6-5 TRBD1 13 few
TGCGCCAGCAGACCCGGACAGGGGAGGTACGAGCAGTACTTC CASRPGQGRYEQYF TRBJ2-7 TRBV5-1 TRBD1 14 -
TGTGCCAGCAGCCAAAGAGCAGCTTCGAACACTGAAGCTTTCTTT CASSQRAASNTEAFF TRBJ1-1 TRBV11-2 - 15 few
TGTGCCAGCACCTTACGGGGTGAAAAACTGTTTTTT CASTLRGEKLFF TRBJ1-4 TRBV6-5 - 12 -